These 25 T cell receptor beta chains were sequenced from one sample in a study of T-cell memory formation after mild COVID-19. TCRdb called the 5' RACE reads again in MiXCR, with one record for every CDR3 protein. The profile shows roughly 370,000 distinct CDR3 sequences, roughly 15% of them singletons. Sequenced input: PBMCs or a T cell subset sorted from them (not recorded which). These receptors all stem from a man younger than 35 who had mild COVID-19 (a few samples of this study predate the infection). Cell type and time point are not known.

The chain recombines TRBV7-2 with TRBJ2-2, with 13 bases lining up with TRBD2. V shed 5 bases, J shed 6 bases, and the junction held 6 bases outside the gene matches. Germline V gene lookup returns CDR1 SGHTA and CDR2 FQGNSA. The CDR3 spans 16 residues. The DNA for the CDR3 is TGTGCCAGCAGCACTAGCGGGGGGGCGATAGCCGGGGAGCTGTTTTTT. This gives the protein CASSTSGGAIAGELFF.

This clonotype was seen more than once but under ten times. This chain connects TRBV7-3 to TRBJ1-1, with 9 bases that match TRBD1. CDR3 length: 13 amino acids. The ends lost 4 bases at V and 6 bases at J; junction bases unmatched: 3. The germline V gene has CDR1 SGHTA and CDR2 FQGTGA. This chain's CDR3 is CASSSTGGSEAFF. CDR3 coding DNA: TGTGCCAGCAGCTCCACAGGGGGCTCTGAAGCTTTCTTT. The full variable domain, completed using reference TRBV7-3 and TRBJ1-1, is GAGVSQTPSNKVTEKGKYVELRCDPISGHTALYWYRQSLGQGPEFLIYFQGTGAADDSGLPNDRFFAVRPEGSVSTLKIQRTERGDSAVYLCASSSTGGSEAFFGQGTRLTVV.

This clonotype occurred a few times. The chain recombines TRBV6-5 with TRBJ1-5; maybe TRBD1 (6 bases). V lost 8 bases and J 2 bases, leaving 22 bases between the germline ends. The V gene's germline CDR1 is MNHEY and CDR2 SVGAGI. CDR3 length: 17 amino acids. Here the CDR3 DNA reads TGTGCCAGCTCCGAAGGGGGTGGAAGATATGGCAATCAGCCCCAGCATTTT. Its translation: CASSEGGGRYGNQPQHF.

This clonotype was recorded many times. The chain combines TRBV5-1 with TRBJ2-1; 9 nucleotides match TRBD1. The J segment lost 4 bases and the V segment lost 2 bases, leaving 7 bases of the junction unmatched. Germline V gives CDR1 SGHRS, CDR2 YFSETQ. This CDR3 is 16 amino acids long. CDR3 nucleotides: TGCGCCAGCAGCTTTAGCTGGACAGGGGCATACAATGAGCAGTTCTTC. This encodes CASSFSWTGAYNEQFF.

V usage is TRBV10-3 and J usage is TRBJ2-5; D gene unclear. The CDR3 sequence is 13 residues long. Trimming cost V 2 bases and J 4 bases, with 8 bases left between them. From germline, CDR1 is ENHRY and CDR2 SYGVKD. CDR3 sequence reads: CAISEGLGETQYF. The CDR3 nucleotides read TGTGCCATCAGTGAGGGGTTAGGAGAGACCCAGTACTTC.

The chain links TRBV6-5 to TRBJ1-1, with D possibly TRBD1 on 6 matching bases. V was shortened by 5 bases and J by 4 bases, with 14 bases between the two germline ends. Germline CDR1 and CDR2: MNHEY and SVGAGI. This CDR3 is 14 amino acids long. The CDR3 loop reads CASSKQGRGTEAFF. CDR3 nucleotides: TGTGCCAGCAGTAAACAGGGTAGGGGCACTGAAGCTTTCTTT.

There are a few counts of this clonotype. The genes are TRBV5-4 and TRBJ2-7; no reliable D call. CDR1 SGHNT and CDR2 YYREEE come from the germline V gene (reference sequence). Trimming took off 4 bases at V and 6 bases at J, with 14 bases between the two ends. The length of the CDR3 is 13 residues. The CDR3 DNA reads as TGTGCCAGCAGCCTAGATCCGGACCGCGAGCAGTACGTC. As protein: CASSLDPDREQYV.

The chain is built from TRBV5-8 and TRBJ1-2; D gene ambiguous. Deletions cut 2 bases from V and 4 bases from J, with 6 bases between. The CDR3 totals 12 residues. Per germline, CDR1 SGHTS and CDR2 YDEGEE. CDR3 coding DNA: TGTGCCAGCAGCTTACGTAGCTATGGCTACACCTTC. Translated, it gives CASSLRSYGYTF. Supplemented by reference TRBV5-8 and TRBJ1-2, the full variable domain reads EAGVTQSPTHLIKTRGQQATLRCSPISGHTSVYWYQQALGLGLQFLLWYDEGEERNRGNFPPRFSGRQFPNYSSELNVNALELEDSALYLCASSLRSYGYTFGSGTRLTVV.

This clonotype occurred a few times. Here the CDR3 reads CASSSSGTLLGAYEQYF. DNA of the CDR3: TGTGCCAGCAGTTCCTCCGGGACCCTATTAGGGGCCTACGAGCAGTACTTC. The V gene is TRBV12-3 or TRBV12-4, the J gene TRBJ2-7; possibly TRBD1 or TRBD2 for D (5 bases each). Trimming stripped 4 bases from V and 2 bases from J, with 21 bases between. There are 17 residues in the CDR3.

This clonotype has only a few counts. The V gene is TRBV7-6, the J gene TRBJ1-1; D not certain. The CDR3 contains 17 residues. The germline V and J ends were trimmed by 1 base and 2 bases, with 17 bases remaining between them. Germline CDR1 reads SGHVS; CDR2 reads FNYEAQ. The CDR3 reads CASSLGPGMDGNTEAFF. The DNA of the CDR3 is TGTGCCAGCAGCTTAGGACCGGGTATGGACGGTAACACTGAAGCTTTCTTT.

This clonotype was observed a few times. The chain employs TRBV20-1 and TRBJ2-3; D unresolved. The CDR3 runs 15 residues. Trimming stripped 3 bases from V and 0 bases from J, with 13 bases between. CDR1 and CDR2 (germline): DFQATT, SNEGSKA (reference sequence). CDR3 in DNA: TGCAGTGCTAGGTACTCTAGGGCTAGCACAGATACGCAGTATTTT. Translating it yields CSARYSRASTDTQYF.

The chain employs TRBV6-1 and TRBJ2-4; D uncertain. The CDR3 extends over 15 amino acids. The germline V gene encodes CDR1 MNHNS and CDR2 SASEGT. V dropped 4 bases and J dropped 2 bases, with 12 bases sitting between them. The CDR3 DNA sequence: TGTGCCAGCAGTGTTGGGTTTGAGTCCAAAAACATTCAGTACTTC. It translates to CASSVGFESKNIQYF.

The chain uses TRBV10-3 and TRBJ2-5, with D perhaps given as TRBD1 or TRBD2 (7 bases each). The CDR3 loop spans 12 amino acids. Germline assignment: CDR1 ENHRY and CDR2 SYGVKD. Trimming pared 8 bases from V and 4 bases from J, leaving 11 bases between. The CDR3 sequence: CAIQGEGETQYF. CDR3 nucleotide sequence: TGTGCCATCCAGGGGGAGGGAGAGACCCAGTACTTC.

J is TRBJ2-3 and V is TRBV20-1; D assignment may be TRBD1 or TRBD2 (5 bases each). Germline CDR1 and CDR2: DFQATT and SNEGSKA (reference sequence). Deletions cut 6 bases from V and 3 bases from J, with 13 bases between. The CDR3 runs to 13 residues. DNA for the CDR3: TGCAGTGCCCCGGGGCAGTTAACAGATACGCAGTATTTT. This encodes CSAPGQLTDTQYF.

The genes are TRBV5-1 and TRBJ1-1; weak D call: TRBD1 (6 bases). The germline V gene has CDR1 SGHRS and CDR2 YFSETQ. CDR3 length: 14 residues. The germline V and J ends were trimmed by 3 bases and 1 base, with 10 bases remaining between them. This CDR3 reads CASSSPGANTEAFF. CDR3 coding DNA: TGCGCCAGCAGCTCGCCGGGGGCGAACACTGAAGCTTTCTTT.

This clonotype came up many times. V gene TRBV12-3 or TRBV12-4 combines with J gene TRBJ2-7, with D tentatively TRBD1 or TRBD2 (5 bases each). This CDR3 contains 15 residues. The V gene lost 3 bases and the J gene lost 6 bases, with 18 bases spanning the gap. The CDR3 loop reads CASSFTGDPRAEQYF. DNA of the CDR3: TGTGCCAGCAGTTTCACCGGGGACCCCCGGGCCGAGCAGTACTTC.

CDR3 bases: TGTGCCAGCAGTGGGTTGACAGCAAAAAACACTGAAGCTTTCTTT. As protein: CASSGLTAKNTEAFF. The chain combines TRBV6-5 with TRBJ1-1; D might be TRBD1 (5 bases). The CDR3 is 15 residues long. V gave up 5 bases and J gave up 2 bases, with 15 bases separating them. The germline V gene encodes CDR1 MNHEY and CDR2 SVGAGI.

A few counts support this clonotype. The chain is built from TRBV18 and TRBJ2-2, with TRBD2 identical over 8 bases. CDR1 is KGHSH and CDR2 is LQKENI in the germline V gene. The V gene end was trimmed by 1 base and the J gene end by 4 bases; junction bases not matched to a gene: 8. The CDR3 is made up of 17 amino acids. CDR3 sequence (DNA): TGTGCCAGCTCACCACTGGCGTGGACTAGCAGCACCGGGGAGCTGTTTTTT. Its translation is CASSPLAWTSSTGELFF. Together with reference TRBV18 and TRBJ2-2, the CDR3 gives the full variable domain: NAGVMQNPRHLVRRRGQEARLRCSPMKGHSHVYWYRQLPEEGLKFMVYLQKENIIDESGMPKERFSAEFPKEGPSILRIQQVVRGDSAAYFCASSPLAWTSSTGELFFGEGSRLTVL.

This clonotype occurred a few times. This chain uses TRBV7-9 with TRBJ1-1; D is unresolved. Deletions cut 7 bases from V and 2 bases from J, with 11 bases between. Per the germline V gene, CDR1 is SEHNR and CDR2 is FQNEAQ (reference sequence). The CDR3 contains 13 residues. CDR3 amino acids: CASTIQANTEAFF. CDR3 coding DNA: TGTGCCAGCACCATTCAGGCAAACACTGAAGCTTTCTTT.

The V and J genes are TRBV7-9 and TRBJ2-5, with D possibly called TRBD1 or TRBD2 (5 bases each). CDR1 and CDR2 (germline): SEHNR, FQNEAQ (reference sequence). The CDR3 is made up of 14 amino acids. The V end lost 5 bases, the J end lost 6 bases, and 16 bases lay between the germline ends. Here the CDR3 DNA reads TGTGCCAGCAGCGGGGGACGGTCGGATCAGACCCAGTACTTC. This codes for CASSGGRSDQTQYF. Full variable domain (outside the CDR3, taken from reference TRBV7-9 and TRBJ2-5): DTGVSQNPRHKITKRGQNVTFRCDPISEHNRLYWYRQTLGQGPEFLTYFQNEAQLEKSRLLSDRFSAERPKGSFSTLEIQRTEQGDSAMYLCASSGGRSDQTQYFGPGTRLLVL.

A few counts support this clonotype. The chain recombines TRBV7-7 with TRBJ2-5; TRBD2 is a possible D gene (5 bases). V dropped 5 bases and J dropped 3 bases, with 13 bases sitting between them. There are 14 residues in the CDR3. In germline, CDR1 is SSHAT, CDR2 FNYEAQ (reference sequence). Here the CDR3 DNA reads TGTGCCAGCAGCGCCTCGGGGTGGAAAGAGACCCAGTACTTC. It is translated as CASSASGWKETQYF. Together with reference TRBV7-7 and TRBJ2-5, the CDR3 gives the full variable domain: GAGVSQSPRYKVTKRGQDVTLRCDPISSHATLYWYQQALGQGPEFLTYFNYEAQPDKSGLPSDRFSAERPEGSISTLTIQRTEQRDSAMYRCASSASGWKETQYFGPGTRLLVL.

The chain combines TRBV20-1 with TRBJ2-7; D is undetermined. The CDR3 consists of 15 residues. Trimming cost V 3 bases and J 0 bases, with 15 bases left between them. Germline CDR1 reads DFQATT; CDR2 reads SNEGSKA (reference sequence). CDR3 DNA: TGCAGTGCTAGGTTTTTCGTTGCTCCCTCCTACGAGCAGTACGTC. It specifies CSARFFVAPSYEQYV.

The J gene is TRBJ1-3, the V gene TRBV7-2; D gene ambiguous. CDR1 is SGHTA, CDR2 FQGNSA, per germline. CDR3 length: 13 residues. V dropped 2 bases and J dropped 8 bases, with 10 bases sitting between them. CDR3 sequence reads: CASSLWQEDTIYF. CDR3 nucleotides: TGTGCCAGCAGCTTATGGCAGGAAGACACCATATATTTT.

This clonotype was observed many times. CDR3 in DNA: TGTGCCAGCAGCTTTGGGACTAGCGGGGGGTACAATGAGCAGTTCTTC. As protein: CASSFGTSGGYNEQFF. This chain connects TRBV7-2 to TRBJ2-1; TRBD2 aligns across 15 bases. The trim removed 3 bases at V and 4 bases at J, leaving 1 base unmatched. This CDR3 spans 16 amino acids. CDR1 and CDR2 (germline): SGHTA, FQGNSA.

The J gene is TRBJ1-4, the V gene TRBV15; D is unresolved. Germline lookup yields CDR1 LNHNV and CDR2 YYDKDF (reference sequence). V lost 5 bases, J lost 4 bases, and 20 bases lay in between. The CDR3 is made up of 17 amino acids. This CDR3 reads CATSPPGLAEINEKLFF. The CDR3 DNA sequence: TGTGCCACCAGCCCCCCTGGGTTGGCCGAAATTAATGAAAAACTGTTTTTT. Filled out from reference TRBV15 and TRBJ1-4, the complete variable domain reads DAMVIQNPRYQVTQFGKPVTLSCSQTLNHNVMYWYQQKSSQAPKLLFHYYDKDFNNEADTPDNFQSRRPNTSFCFLDIRSPGLGDTAMYLCATSPPGLAEINEKLFFGSGTQLSVL.